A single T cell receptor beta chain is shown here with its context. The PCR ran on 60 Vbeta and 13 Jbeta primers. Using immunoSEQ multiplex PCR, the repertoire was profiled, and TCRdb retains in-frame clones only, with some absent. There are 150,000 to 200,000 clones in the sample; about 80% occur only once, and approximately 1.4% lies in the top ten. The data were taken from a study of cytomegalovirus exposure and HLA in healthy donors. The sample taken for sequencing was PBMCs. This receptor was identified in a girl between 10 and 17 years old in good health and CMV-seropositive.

CDR3 sequence: CAISDERGLGYTF. The CDR3 nucleotides read TGTGCCATCAGTGATGAGAGGGGGCTGGGCTACACCTTC. This chain connects TRBV10-3 to TRBJ1-2; 7 positions match TRBD1. Germline assignment: CDR1 ENHRY and CDR2 SYGVKD. The CDR3 consists of 13 residues. V shed 3 bases, J shed 8 bases, and the junction held 6 bases outside the gene matches.